These 13 T cell receptor beta chains were sequenced from one sample in a study of PD-L1 blockade in urothelial cancer. The sample's time point: peripheral blood 6 weeks after treatment start. Assay used: immunoSEQ multiplex PCR; TCRdb lists only in-frame clones, some missing. The top ten hold 1.5% to 2% of the sample, which has 15,000 to 20,000 clones, under 85% seen once. This specimen was PBMCs, taken around atezolizumab (anti-PD-L1) treatment. These receptors were obtained from a man aged 50 or older with urothelial cancer.

In this sample, this clone turned up once. This sequence joins TRBV6-4 and TRBJ2-1, with TRBD1 matching 10 bases. This CDR3 spans 16 amino acids. The V segment lost 5 bases and the J segment 6 bases; nucleotides outside the gene matches: 10. Germline V lookup: CDR1 MRHNA, CDR2 SNTAGT. CDR3 sequence (DNA): TGTGCCAGCAGTTCTTCCCCGGGACAGGGGATCAATGAGCAGTTCTTC. It yields the protein CASSSSPGQGINEQFF.

This rearrangement joins TRBV4-2 to TRBJ1-2, with 7 bases aligning to TRBD1. CDR3 size: 13 residues. Unmatched junction bases numbered 0, after V lost 1 base and J lost 4 bases. From germline, CDR1 is LGHNA and CDR2 YNFKEQ. The CDR3 DNA reads TGTGCCAGCAGCCAAGGGACAGGCTATGGCTACACCTTC. Amino acids: CASSQGTGYGYTF.

V gene TRBV6-5 combines with J gene TRBJ2-1; TRBD1 matches 7 bases. This CDR3 contains 16 residues. With 0 bases clipped from V and 8 bases from J, the junction kept 10 bases outside the gene matches. The V gene's germline CDR1 is MNHEY and CDR2 SVGAGI. CDR3 DNA: TGTGCCAGCAGTTACTCGAGGGGGCCGTTGATCGATGAGCAGTTCTTC. Its protein is CASSYSRGPLIDEQFF.

The V call is TRBV28, the J call TRBJ2-6, with D unclear. Germline V CDR1 and CDR2: MDHEN, SYDVKM. The CDR3 is 16 residues long. V was shortened by 7 bases and J by 0 bases, with 13 bases between the two germline ends. CDR3 residues: CASNEATRSGANVLTF. The CDR3 DNA follows: TGTGCCAGCAACGAGGCAACCCGCTCTGGGGCCAACGTCCTGACTTTC.

The chain's CDR3 is CASRLGTVTGELFF. CDR3 sequence (DNA): TGTGCCAGCAGGTTGGGGACAGTCACCGGGGAGCTGTTTTTT. The rearrangement uses TRBV6-5 and TRBJ2-2, with TRBD1 identical over 7 bases. With V trimmed by 6 bases and J by 4 bases, 5 bases remained unmatched. This CDR3 spans 14 amino acids. The germline gives CDR1 MNHEY, CDR2 SVGAGI.

The rearrangement links TRBV7-8 to TRBJ1-2; no definite D call. V was pared by 5 bases and J by 12 bases, with 16 bases between. The CDR3 is 12 residues long. Germline CDR1 is SGHVS and CDR2 is FQNEAQ. The CDR3 bases are TGTGCCAGCAGCATATACAAGGGAGGTAACACCTTC. Protein product: CASSIYKGGNTF.

The genes are TRBV7-2 and TRBJ2-1, with TRBD2 matching over 8 bases. The CDR3 loop spans 15 amino acids. CDR1 is SGHTA, CDR2 FQGNSA, per germline. V shed 1 base and J 5 bases; nucleotides not matched to a gene: 4. The chain's CDR3 is CASSLVAGGNNEQFF. As DNA, the CDR3 is TGTGCCAGCAGCTTAGTGGCGGGGGGAAACAATGAGCAGTTCTTC. Using reference TRBV7-2 and TRBJ2-1 for the parts outside the CDR3, the full variable domain is GAGVSQSPSNKVTEKGKDVELRCDPISGHTALYWYRQSLGQGLEFLIYFQGNSAPDKSGLPSDRFSAERTGGSVSTLTIQRTQQEDSAVYLCASSLVAGGNNEQFFGPGTRLTVL.

V usage is TRBV7-2 and J usage is TRBJ1-1; D may be TRBD1 (5 bases). Trimming took off 1 base at V and 1 base at J, with 7 bases between the two ends. CDR3 length: 14 residues. Germline CDR1 is SGHTA and CDR2 is FQGNSA. The CDR3 reads CASSLVRENTEAFF. As DNA, the CDR3 is TGTGCCAGCAGCTTAGTCAGGGAGAACACTGAAGCTTTCTTT. Looking up the rest from reference TRBV7-2 and TRBJ1-1 gives the full variable domain: GAGVSQSPSNKVTEKGKDVELRCDPISGHTALYWYRQSLGQGLEFLIYFQGNSAPDKSGLPSDRFSAERTGGSVSTLTIQRTQQEDSAVYLCASSLVRENTEAFFGQGTRLTVV.

The genes are TRBV27 and TRBJ1-2, with 12 bases aligning to TRBD1. The V and J ends lost 5 bases and 7 bases, in that order; junction bases with no gene match: 8. Germline assignment: CDR1 MNHEY and CDR2 SMNVEV (reference sequence). The CDR3 contains 15 residues. The CDR3 region is CASSVRDRGRFGYTF. The CDR3 DNA reads as TGTGCCAGCAGTGTAAGGGACAGGGGGCGATTTGGCTACACCTTC.

The CDR3 loop reads CASSLGRSGIKETQYF. CDR3 nucleotide sequence: TGCGCCAGCAGCTTGGGTCGAAGCGGGATAAAAGAGACCCAGTACTTC. This chain links TRBV5-1 with TRBJ2-5; 7 bases fit TRBD2. Per the germline V gene, CDR1 is SGHRS and CDR2 is YFSETQ. With V trimmed by 0 bases and J by 3 bases, 8 bases remained unmatched. The CDR3 has 16 amino acids. Full variable domain (remainder filled in from reference TRBV5-1 and TRBJ2-5): KAGVTQTPRYLIKTRGQQVTLSCSPISGHRSVSWYQQTPGQGLQFLFEYFSETQRNKGNFPGRFSGRQFSNSRSEMNVSTLELGDSALYLCASSLGRSGIKETQYFGPGTRLLVL.

The V and J genes are TRBV18 and TRBJ2-3, with D possibly TRBD2 on 5 matching bases. Per the germline V gene, CDR1 is KGHSH and CDR2 is LQKENI. V lost 3 bases and J lost 0, with 16 bases in between. This CDR3 spans 17 amino acids. CDR3 residues: CASSPKDWGTSTDTQYF. For the CDR3, the DNA is TGTGCCAGCTCACCCAAGGACTGGGGAACTAGCACAGATACGCAGTATTTT.

The chain recombines TRBV18 with TRBJ1-5; D is perhaps TRBD1 (5 bases). The CDR3 extends over 15 amino acids. Trimming removed 2 bases at V and 6 bases at J, with 14 bases between. Germline V gives CDR1 KGHSH, CDR2 LQKENI. CDR3 DNA sequence: TGTGCCAGCTCACCAGGGGCCCAACCCTTTCAGCCCCAGCATTTT. Translated: CASSPGAQPFQPQHF.

This sequence joins TRBV6-6 and TRBJ1-4; 8 bases are a match to TRBD1. The CDR3 runs 16 residues. The germline V gene encodes CDR1 MNHNY and CDR2 SVGAGI (reference sequence). J was trimmed by 11 bases and V by 2 bases; bases with no gene match: 13. This CDR3 is CASSYKDRDPAWKLFF. CDR3 nucleotide sequence: TGTGCCAGCAGTTACAAGGACAGGGACCCCGCTTGGAAACTGTTTTTT.